The 6 T cell receptor beta chains below were found in one sample sequenced in a study of a mutant IDH1 vaccine in newly diagnosed glioma. Described time point: baseline, week 1 (first vaccination visit). Treatment in this sample: pre-vaccination baseline after standard-of-care therapy. Clones were sequenced by immunoSEQ multiplex PCR, and TCRdb holds only the in-frame ones, with some missing. The data contain tens of thousands of clones, 65% to 90% of them singletons. The sequences come from PBMCs, collected from a glioma patient treated with radiotherapy, temozolomide or both. These receptors all come from a man aged 25 to 40 with glioma.

V is TRBV28 and J is TRBJ2-2; 8 nucleotides match TRBD1. Germline V gene sequence: CDR1 MDHEN, CDR2 SYDVKM. This CDR3 region has 15 residues. V trimming: 6 bases; J trimming: 6 bases; junction bases outside the gene matches: 9. The CDR3 sequence is CASRRTGQGAGELFF. The DNA for the CDR3 is TGTGCCAGCAGACGGACAGGGCAGGGAGCCGGGGAGCTGTTTTTT.

The chain has TRBV28 and TRBJ1-5; D perhaps matches TRBD1 (6 bases). V was cut by 9 bases and J by 9 bases, with 24 bases left in between. The germline V gene encodes CDR1 MDHEN and CDR2 SYDVKM. CDR3 size: 15 residues. CDR3 coding DNA: TGTGCCAGTTCTCCAGGTAGGGGGACCGGCAGGCCCCAGCATTTT. As protein: CASSPGRGTGRPQHF.

This clone has only one observation. This chain links TRBV29-1 with TRBJ1-1; D might be TRBD1 (5 bases). The CDR3 runs to 18 residues. Trimming removed 7 bases at V and 0 bases at J, with 27 bases between. Germline V gene sequence: CDR1 SQVTM, CDR2 ANQGSEA. Written as DNA, the CDR3 is TGCAGCGGATCGGGATTCCCAGGGACCTCTTTTGTGAACACTGAAGCTTTCTTT. Encoded protein: CSGSGFPGTSFVNTEAFF.

The chain recombines TRBV15 with TRBJ1-1, with D unclear. Germline CDR1 and CDR2: LNHNV and YYDKDF (reference sequence). There are 13 residues in the CDR3. Trimming cost V 5 bases and J 0 bases, with 7 bases left between them. The CDR3 coding sequence is TGTGCCACCAGCCCCGGCATGAACACTGAAGCTTTCTTT. It yields the protein CATSPGMNTEAFF.

In its sample, this clone was seen a few times. The rearrangement joins TRBV7-9 to TRBJ1-2, with D tentatively TRBD1 (5 bases). The CDR3 runs to 13 residues. Germline CDR1 and CDR2: SEHNR and FQNEAQ (reference sequence). V was shortened by 2 bases and J by 6 bases, with 10 bases between the two germline ends. The chain's CDR3 is CASSLIQGDGYTF. The CDR3 DNA follows: TGTGCCAGCAGCTTAATCCAGGGTGATGGCTACACCTTC.

There are a few counts of this clone. The chain combines TRBV7-6 with TRBJ1-5, with D hard to call. Germline values: CDR1 SGHVS, CDR2 FNYEAQ. This CDR3 spans 13 amino acids. V was trimmed by 1 base and J by 8 bases, leaving 9 bases between them. The CDR3 protein is CASSLGVEKPQHF. CDR3 sequence (DNA): TGTGCCAGCAGCTTAGGGGTTGAGAAGCCCCAGCATTTT.